These 6 T cell receptor beta chains were all obtained from the same sample, sequenced in a study of blood T cell repertoires in COVID-19. The method was immunoSEQ multiplex PCR; TCRdb's version includes in-frame clones alone and lacks a portion of them. Counted here are 200,000 to 250,000 clones, less than 90% occurring once; the ten biggest clones make up 6.8%. The source material was PBMCs or T cells enriched from blood (not recorded which). The source of these receptors is a woman in her thirties or forties who had recovered from COVID-19.

The chain carries TRBV7-2 and TRBJ1-2; possibly TRBD1 for D (5 bases). The germline V gene encodes CDR1 SGHTA and CDR2 FQGNSA. The CDR3 covers 12 residues. Deletions cut 3 bases from V and 5 bases from J, with 7 bases between. CDR3 coding DNA: TGTGCCAGCAGCTTTGACAGATATGGCTACACCTTC. Protein: CASSFDRYGYTF.

This sequence joins TRBV12-3 or TRBV12-4 and TRBJ1-1, with D possibly being TRBD1 (6 bases). Trimming removed 7 bases from V and 6 bases from J, with 12 bases in between. The CDR3 length is 12 residues. The CDR3 DNA reads TGTGCCAGCACCCGGGACATTTCTGAAGCTTTCTTT. Amino acids: CASTRDISEAFF.

The chain links TRBV2 to TRBJ1-2, with D unresolved. The CDR3 totals 12 residues. V was cut by 8 bases and J by 4 bases, with 11 bases left in between. CDR1 SNHLY and CDR2 FYNNEI come from the germline V gene. CDR3 loop: CASSEEGYGYTF. The CDR3 DNA follows: TGTGCCAGCTCGGAGGAGGGCTATGGCTACACCTTC.

The chain combines TRBV30 with TRBJ1-2, with a tentative D call TRBD1 (6 bases). The CDR3 loop spans 12 amino acids. Deletions cut 2 bases from V and 6 bases from J, with 10 bases between. Germline CDR1 is GTSNPN and CDR2 is SVGIG (reference sequence). This CDR3 reads CAWSPTGNGYTF. As DNA, the CDR3 is TGTGCCTGGAGTCCCACAGGGAATGGCTACACCTTC.

V gene TRBV7-3 combines with J gene TRBJ2-5; the D is unclear. There are 13 residues in the CDR3. V lost 2 bases to trimming and J lost 4 bases, with 8 bases between them. Germline lookup yields CDR1 SGHTA and CDR2 FQGTGA. The CDR3 sequence is CASSLFVGETQYF. The DNA for the CDR3 is TGTGCCAGCAGCTTATTTGTCGGAGAGACCCAGTACTTC.

This chain uses TRBV29-1 with TRBJ2-4; D not resolved. The V end was cut by 4 bases, the J end by 8 bases, with 18 bases between. This CDR3 contains 14 residues. Germline CDR1 SQVTM, CDR2 ANQGSEA. Here the CDR3 reads CSVGRSASGDIQYF. The CDR3 DNA reads as TGCAGCGTTGGGCGGTCGGCGAGTGGCGACATTCAGTACTTC.